These 5 T cell receptor beta chains originate from one sample sequenced in a study of OX40 agonist ivuxolimab in advanced cancers. Profiled with immunoSEQ multiplex PCR; TCRdb holds only in-frame clones, not every one. The sample has tens of thousands of clones, approximately 89% seen once. Here the sequenced sample was CD4+ or CD8+ T cells sorted from blood, taken in a trial of the OX40 agonist ivuxolimab. The receptors come from an adult with an advanced solid tumor such as melanoma, head and neck, liver or kidney cancer.

The gene calls are TRBV29-1 and TRBJ2-1; 10 bases match TRBD2. Germline lookup yields CDR1 SQVTM and CDR2 ANQGSEA. The trim removed 4 bases at V and 0 bases at J, leaving 9 bases unmatched. The CDR3 is 17 amino acids. CDR3: CSVAGLAGVSSYNEQFF. Written as DNA, the CDR3 is TGCAGCGTTGCGGGTCTAGCGGGAGTGAGCTCCTACAATGAGCAGTTCTTC.

The chain carries TRBV6-1 and TRBJ2-7; D call uncertain. Trimming removed 6 bases from V and 5 bases from J, with 17 bases in between. The CDR3 has 14 amino acids. CDR1 MNHNS and CDR2 SASEGT come from the germline V gene. The CDR3 bases are TGTGCCAGCAGCTCCCCCCGGCTCCCCAACGAGCAGTACTTC. Its protein product is CASSSPRLPNEQYF.

The chain couples TRBV10-2 to TRBJ1-6; D may be TRBD1 (5 bases). The CDR3 covers 14 residues. Germline V gene sequence: CDR1 WSHSY, CDR2 SAAADI. V was pared by 2 bases and J by 7 bases, with 9 bases between. The CDR3 region has the DNA TGCGCCAGCAGTGAGGCGGGGGGAAATTCACCCCTCCACTTT. It yields the protein CASSEAGGNSPLHF.

The V and J genes are TRBV28 and TRBJ2-7; D is possibly TRBD2 (5 bases). Germline V gives CDR1 MDHEN, CDR2 SYDVKM. Trimming removed 5 bases from V and 3 bases from J, with 11 bases in between. The CDR3 has 13 residues. CDR3: CASSRTRIYEQYF. In DNA, the CDR3 is TGTGCCAGCAGTAGGACTCGGATCTACGAGCAGTACTTC.

V usage is TRBV4-3 and J usage is TRBJ2-4; possibly TRBD2 for D (6 bases). V lost 0 bases and J lost 2, with 17 bases in between. Germline CDR1 is LGHNA and CDR2 is YSLEER. The CDR3 runs 18 residues. Written as DNA, the CDR3 is TGCGCCAGCAGCCAAGATCCCGGCAGGGCGGGGACCAAAAACATTCAGTACTTC. Protein: CASSQDPGRAGTKNIQYF.